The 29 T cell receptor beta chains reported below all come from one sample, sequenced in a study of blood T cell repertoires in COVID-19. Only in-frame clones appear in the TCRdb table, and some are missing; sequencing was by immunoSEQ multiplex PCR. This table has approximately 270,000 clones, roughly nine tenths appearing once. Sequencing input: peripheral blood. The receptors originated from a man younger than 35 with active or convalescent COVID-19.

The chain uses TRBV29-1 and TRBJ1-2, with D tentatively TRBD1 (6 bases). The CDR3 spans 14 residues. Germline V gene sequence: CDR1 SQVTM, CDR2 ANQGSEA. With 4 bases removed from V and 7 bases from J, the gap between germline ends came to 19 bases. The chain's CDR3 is CSVVRGSKGGGYTF. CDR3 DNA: TGCAGCGTTGTAAGGGGCAGCAAAGGGGGTGGCTACACCTTC.

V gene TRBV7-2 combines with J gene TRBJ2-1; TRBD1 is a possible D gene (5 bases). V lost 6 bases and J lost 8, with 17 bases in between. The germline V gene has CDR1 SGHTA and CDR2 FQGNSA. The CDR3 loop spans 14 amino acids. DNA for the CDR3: TGTGCCAGCAGGCAGAGGAAAACAGGCCATGAGCAGTTCTTC. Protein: CASRQRKTGHEQFF.

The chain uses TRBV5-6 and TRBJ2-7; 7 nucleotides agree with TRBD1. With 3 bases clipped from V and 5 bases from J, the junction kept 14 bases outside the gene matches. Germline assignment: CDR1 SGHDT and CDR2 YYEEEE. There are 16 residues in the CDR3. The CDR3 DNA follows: TGTGCCAGCAGCTCAATACAGGGGATTGTAGGCAACGAGCAGTACTTC. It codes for CASSSIQGIVGNEQYF. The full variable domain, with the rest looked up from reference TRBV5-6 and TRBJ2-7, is DAGVTQSPTHLIKTRGQQVTLRCSPKSGHDTVSWYQQALGQGPQFIFQYYEEEERQRGNFPDRFSGHQFPNYSSELNVNALLLGDSALYLCASSSIQGIVGNEQYFGPGTRLTVT.

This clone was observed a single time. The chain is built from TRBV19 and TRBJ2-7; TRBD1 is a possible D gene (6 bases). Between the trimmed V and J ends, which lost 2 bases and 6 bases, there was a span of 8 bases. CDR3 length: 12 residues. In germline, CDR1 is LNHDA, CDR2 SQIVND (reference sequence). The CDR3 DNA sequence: TGTGCCAGTAGTATAAGAGGGGGCGAGCAGTACTTC. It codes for CASSIRGGEQYF.

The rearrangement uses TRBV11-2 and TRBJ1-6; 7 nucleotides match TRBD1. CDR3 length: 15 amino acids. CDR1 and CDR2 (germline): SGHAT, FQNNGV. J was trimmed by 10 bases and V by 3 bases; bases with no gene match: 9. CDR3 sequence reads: CASSFDRARGSPLHF. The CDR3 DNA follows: TGTGCCAGCAGCTTCGACAGGGCAAGAGGGTCACCCCTCCACTTT.

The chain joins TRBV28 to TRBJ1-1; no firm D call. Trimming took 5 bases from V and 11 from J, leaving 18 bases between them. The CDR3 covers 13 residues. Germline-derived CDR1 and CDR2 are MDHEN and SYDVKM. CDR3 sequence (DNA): TGTGCCAGCAGTCCCACTAGAGCACTTTGGGCTTTCTTT. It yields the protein CASSPTRALWAFF. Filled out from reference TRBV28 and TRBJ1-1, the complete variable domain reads DVKVTQSSRYLVKRTGEKVFLECVQDMDHENMFWYRQDPGLGLRLIYFSYDVKMKEKGDIPEGYSVSREKKERFSLILESASTNQTSMYLCASSPTRALWAFFGQGTRLTVV.

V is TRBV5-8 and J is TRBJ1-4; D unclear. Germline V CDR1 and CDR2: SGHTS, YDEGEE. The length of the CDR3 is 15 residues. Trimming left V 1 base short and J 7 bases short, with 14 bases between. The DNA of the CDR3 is TGTGCCAGCAGCTTGCGTCAGGAGGGTTCTGAAAAACTGTTTTTT. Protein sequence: CASSLRQEGSEKLFF. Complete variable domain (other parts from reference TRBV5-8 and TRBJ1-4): EAGVTQSPTHLIKTRGQQATLRCSPISGHTSVYWYQQALGLGLQFLLWYDEGEERNRGNFPPRFSGRQFPNYSSELNVNALELEDSALYLCASSLRQEGSEKLFFGSGTQLSVL.

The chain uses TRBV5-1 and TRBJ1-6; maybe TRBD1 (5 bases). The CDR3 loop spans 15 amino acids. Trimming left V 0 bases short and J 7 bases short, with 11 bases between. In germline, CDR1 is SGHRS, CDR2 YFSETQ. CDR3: CASSLGPRGNSPLHF. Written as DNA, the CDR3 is TGCGCCAGCAGCTTGGGTCCGCGGGGGAATTCACCCCTCCACTTT. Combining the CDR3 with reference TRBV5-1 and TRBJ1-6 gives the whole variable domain KAGVTQTPRYLIKTRGQQVTLSCSPISGHRSVSWYQQTPGQGLQFLFEYFSETQRNKGNFPGRFSGRQFSNSRSEMNVSTLELGDSALYLCASSLGPRGNSPLHFGNGTRLTVT.

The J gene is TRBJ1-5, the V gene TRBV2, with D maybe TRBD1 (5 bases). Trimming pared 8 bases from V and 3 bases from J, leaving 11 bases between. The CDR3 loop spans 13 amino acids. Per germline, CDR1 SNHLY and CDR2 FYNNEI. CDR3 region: CASQGYLNQPQHF. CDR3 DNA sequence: TGTGCCAGCCAGGGATATCTCAATCAGCCCCAGCATTTT.

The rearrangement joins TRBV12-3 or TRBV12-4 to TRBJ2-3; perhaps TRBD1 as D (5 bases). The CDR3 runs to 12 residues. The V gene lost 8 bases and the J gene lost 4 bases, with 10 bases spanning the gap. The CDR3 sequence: CASRDSSDTQYF. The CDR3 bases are TGTGCCAGCCGAGACAGTTCAGATACGCAGTATTTT.

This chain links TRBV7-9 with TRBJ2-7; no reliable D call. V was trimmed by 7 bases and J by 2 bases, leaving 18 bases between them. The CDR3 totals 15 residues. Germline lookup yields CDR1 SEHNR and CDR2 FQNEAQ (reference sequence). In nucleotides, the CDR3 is TGTGCCAGCACCGAGGATAGTCAAATCCCCTACGAGCAGTACTTC. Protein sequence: CASTEDSQIPYEQYF.

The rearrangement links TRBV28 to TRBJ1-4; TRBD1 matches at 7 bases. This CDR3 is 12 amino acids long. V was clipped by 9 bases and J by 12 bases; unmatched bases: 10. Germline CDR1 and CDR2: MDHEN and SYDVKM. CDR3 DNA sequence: TGTGCCAGTTCGGACAGGCCCGAAGAACTGTTTTTT. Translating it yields CASSDRPEELFF.

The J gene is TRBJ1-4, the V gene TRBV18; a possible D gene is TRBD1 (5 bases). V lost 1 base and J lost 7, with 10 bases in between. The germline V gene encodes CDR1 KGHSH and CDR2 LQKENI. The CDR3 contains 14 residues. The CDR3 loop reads CASSPRGDTEKLFF. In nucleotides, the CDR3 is TGTGCCAGCTCACCACGGGGGGATACTGAAAAACTGTTTTTT.

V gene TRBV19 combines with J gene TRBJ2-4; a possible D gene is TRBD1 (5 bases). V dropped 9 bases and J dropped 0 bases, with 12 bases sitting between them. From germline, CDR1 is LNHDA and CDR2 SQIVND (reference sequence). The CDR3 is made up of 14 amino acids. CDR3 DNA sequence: TGTGCCAGCACCCAGGGTCTAGCCAAAAACATTCAGTACTTC. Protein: CASTQGLAKNIQYF.

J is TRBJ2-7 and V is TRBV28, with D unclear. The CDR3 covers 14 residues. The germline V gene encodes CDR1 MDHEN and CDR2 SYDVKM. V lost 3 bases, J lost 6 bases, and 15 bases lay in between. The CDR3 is CASSFPYRLREQYF. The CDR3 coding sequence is TGTGCCAGCAGTTTCCCGTATAGACTGCGCGAGCAGTACTTC.

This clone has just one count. CDR3 in DNA: TGTGCCAGCAGCGTAGCCCAGAACTATGGCTACACCTTC. It encodes CASSVAQNYGYTF. V usage is TRBV9 and J usage is TRBJ1-2; D not certain. With 0 bases removed from V and 2 bases from J, the gap between germline ends came to 5 bases. The CDR3 extends over 13 amino acids. Germline assignment: CDR1 SGDLS and CDR2 YYNGEE.

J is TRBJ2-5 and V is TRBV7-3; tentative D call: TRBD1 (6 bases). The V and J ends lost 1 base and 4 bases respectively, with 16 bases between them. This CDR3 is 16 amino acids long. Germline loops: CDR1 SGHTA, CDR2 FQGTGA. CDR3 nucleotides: TGTGCCAGCAGCTTAATCCCCAGGGGCGGAGTAGAGACCCAGTACTTC. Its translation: CASSLIPRGGVETQYF.

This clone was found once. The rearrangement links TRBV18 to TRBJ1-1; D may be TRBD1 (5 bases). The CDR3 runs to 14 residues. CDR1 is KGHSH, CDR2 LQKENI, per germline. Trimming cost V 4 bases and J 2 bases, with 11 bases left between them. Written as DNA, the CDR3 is TGTGCCAGCTCACTCCTGACAGACAACACTGAAGCTTTCTTT. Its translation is CASSLLTDNTEAFF. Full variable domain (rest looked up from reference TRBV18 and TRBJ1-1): NAGVMQNPRHLVRRRGQEARLRCSPMKGHSHVYWYRQLPEEGLKFMVYLQKENIIDESGMPKERFSAEFPKEGPSILRIQQVVRGDSAAYFCASSLLTDNTEAFFGQGTRLTVV.

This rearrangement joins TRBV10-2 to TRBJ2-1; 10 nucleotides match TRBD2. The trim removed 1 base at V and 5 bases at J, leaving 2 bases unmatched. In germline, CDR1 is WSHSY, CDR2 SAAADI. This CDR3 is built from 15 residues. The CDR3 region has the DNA TGCGCCAGCAGTGAGTGGACTAGCGGTAACAATGAGCAGTTCTTC. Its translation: CASSEWTSGNNEQFF.

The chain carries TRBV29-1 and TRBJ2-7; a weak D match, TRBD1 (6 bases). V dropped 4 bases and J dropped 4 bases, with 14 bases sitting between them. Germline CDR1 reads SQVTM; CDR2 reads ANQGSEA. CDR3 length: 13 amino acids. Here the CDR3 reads CSVGAGALYEQYF. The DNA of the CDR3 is TGCAGCGTTGGGGCAGGGGCGCTGTACGAGCAGTACTTC.

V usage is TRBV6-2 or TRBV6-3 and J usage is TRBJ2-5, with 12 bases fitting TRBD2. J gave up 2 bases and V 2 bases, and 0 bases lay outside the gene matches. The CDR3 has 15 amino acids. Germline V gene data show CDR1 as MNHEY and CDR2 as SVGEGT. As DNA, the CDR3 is TGTGCCAGCAGTTACGGGACTAGCGGGCAAGAGACCCAGTACTTC. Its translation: CASSYGTSGQETQYF.

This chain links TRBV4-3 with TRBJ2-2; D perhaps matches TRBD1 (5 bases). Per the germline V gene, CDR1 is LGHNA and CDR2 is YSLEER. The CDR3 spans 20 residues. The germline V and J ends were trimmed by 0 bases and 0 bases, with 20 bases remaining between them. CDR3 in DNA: TGCGCCAGCAGCCAAGATATCAGGGCAGCTTTTTACCCGAACACCGGGGAGCTGTTTTTT. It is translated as CASSQDIRAAFYPNTGELFF.

The chain's CDR3 is CASSFRGQVSYEQYF. The CDR3 DNA sequence: TGTGCCAGCAGCTTCAGGGGACAGGTGTCCTACGAGCAGTACTTC. This chain connects TRBV13 to TRBJ2-7, with 8 positions matching TRBD1. The germline V gene encodes CDR1 PRHDT and CDR2 FYEKMQ (reference sequence). This CDR3 is 15 amino acids long. J was trimmed by 1 base and V by 3 bases; bases with no gene match: 5.

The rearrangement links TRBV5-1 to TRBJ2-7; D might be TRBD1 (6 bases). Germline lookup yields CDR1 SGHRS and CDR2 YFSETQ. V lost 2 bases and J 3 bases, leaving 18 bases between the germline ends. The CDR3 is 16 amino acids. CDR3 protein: CASSFGTTTPIYEQYF. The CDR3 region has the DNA TGCGCCAGCAGCTTCGGGACAACCACGCCAATCTACGAGCAGTACTTC.

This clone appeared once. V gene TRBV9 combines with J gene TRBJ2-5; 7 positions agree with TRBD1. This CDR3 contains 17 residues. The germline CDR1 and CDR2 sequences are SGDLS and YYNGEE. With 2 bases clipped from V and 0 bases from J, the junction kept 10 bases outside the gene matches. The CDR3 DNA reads TGTGCCAGCAGCGTTTCCCGACAGGGACGAAACCAAGAGACCCAGTACTTC. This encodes CASSVSRQGRNQETQYF. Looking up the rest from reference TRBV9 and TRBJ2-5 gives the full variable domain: DSGVTQTPKHLITATGQRVTLRCSPRSGDLSVYWYQQSLDQGLQFLIQYYNGEERAKGNILERFSAQQFPDLHSELNLSSLELGDSALYFCASSVSRQGRNQETQYFGPGTRLLVL.

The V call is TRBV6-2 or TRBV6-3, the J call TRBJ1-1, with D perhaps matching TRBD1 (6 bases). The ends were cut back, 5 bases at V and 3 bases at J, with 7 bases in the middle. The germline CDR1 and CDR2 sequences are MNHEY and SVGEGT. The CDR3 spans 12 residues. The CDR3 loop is CASSTGYTEAFF. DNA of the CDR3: TGTGCCAGCAGTACAGGGTACACTGAAGCTTTCTTT.

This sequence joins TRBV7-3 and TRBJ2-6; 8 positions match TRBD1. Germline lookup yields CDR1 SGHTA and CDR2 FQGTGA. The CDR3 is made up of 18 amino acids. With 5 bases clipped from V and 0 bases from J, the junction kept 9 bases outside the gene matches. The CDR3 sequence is CASSPRDRSSSGANVLTF. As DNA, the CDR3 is TGTGCCAGCAGCCCCAGGGACAGGTCGAGCTCTGGGGCCAACGTCCTGACTTTC. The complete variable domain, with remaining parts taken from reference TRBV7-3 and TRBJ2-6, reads GAGVSQTPSNKVTEKGKYVELRCDPISGHTALYWYRQSLGQGPEFLIYFQGTGAADDSGLPNDRFFAVRPEGSVSTLKIQRTERGDSAVYLCASSPRDRSSSGANVLTFGAGSRLTVL.

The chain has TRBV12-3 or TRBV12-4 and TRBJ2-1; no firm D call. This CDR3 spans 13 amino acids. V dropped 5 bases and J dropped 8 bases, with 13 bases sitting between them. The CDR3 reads CASSAVTVDEQFF. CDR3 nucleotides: TGTGCCAGCAGTGCCGTTACGGTCGATGAGCAGTTCTTC.

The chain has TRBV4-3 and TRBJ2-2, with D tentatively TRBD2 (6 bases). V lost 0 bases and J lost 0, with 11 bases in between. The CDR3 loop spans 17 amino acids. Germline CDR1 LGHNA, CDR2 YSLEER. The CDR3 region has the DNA TGCGCCAGCAGCCAAGAGTATGGAGGGACGAACACCGGGGAGCTGTTTTTT. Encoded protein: CASSQEYGGTNTGELFF.